This entry features one TCR beta chain sequence. Its antigen is unknown. This CDR3 spans 16 amino acids. Germline values: CDR1 DFQATT, CDR2 SNEGSKA (reference sequence). Trimming cost V 1 base and J 0 bases, with 13 bases left between them. This specimen comes from a study of identical twins. Study conclusions and caveats: The degree of excess twin sharing was weaker in beta out-of-frame sequences. Conclusions rested on cross-sectional statistics rather than following the same donors.

In TCRdb, the 5' RACE reads were re-called with MiXCR into one record per CDR3 protein. The sample yields 1,800,000 or so distinct CDR3 sequences, around 33% seen once. This clonotype originated in a newborn girl in good health. Sequencing was done on a sample of cord blood. The chain is built from TRBV20-1 and TRBJ1-5; perhaps TRBD1 as D (5 bases). The CDR3 region is CSARGGGTHSNQPQHF. In nucleotides, the CDR3 is TGCAGTGCTAGAGGCGGAGGGACCCATAGCAATCAGCCCCAGCATTTT.